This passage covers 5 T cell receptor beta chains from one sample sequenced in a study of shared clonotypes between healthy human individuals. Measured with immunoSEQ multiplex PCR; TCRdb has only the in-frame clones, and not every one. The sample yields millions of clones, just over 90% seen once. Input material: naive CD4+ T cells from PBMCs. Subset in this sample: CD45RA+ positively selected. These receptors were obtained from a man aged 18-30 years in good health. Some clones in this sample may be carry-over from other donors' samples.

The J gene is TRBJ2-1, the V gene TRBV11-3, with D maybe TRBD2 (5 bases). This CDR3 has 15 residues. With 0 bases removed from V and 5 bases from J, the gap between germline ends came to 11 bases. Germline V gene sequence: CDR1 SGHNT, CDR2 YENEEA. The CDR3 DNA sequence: TGTGCCAGCAGCTTAGATAAAAGCGGCCACAATGAGCAGTTCTTC. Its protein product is CASSLDKSGHNEQFF.

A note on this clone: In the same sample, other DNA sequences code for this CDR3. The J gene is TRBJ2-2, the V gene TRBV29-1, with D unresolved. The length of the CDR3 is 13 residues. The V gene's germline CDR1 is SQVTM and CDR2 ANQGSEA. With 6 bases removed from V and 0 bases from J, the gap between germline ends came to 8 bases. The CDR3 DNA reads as TGCAGCGTCGGATGGACGAACACCGGGGAGCTGTTTTTT. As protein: CSVGWTNTGELFF.

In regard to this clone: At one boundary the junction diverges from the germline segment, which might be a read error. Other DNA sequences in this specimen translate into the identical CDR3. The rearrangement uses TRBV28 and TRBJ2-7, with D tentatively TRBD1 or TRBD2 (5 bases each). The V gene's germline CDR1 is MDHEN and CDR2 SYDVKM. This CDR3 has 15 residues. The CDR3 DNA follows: TGCGCCAGCAGTTCCGGGACCTCCCTCACCTACGAGCAGTACTTC. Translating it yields CASSSGTSLTYEQYF.

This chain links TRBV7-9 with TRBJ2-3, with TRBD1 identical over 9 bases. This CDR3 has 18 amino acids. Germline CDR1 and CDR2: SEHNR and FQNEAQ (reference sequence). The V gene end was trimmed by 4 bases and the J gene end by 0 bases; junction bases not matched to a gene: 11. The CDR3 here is CASSSHRDRASSTDTQYF. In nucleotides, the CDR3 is TGTGCCAGCAGCTCTCACCGGGACAGGGCTTCGAGCACAGATACGCAGTATTTT.

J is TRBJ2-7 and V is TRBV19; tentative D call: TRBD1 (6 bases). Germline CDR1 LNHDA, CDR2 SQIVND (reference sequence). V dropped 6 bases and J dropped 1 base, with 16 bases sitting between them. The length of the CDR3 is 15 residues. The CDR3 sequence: CASSPPGTTSYEQYF. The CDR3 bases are TGTGCCAGTAGCCCACCCGGGACAACGTCCTACGAGCAGTACTTC.